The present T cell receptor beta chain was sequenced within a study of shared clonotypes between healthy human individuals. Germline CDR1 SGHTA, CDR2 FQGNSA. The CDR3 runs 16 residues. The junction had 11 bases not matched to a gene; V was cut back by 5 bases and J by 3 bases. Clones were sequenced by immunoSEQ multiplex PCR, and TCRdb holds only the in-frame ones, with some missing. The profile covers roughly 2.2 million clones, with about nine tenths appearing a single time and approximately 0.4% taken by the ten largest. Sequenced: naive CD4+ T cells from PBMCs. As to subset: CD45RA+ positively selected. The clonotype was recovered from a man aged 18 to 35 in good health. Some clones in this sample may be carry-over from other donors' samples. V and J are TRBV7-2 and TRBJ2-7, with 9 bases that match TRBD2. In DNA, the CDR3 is TGTGCCAGCAGCCCACGACCCTCGACTAGCGGCTACGAGCAGTACTTC. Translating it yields CASSPRPSTSGYEQYF.